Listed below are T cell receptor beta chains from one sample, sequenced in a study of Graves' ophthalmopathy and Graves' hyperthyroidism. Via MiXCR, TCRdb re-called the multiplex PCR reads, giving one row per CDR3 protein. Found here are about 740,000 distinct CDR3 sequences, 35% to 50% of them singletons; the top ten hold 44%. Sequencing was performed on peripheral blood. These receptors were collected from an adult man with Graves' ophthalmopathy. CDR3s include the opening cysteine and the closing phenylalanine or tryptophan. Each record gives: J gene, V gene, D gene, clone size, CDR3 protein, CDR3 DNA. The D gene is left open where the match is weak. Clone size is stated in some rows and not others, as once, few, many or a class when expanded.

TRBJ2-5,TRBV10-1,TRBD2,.,CASGRLAGGPETQYF,TGCGCCAGCGGCAGACTAGCGGGAGGGCCGGAGACCCAGTACTTC
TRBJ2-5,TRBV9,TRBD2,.,CASSFGLAGKLGQETQYF,TGTGCCAGCAGCTTTGGACTAGCGGGCAAACTAGGACAAGAGACCCAGTACTTC
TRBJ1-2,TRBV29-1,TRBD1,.,CRVDRGRYGYTF,TGCAGGGTGGACAGGGGGAGATATGGCTACACCTTC
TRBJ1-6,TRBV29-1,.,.,CSFKASRDSPLHF,TGCAGCTTTAAGGCGTCGAGGGATTCACCCCTCCACTTT
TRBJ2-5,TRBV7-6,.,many,CASTGSRGSGETQYF,TGTGCCAGCACCGGATCAAGGGGGTCGGGAGAGACCCAGTACTTC
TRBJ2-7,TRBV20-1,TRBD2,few,CSAGSAGLYEQYF,TGCAGTGCTGGGTCAGCGGGGCTCTACGAGCAGTACTTC
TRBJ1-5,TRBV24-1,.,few,CASSIGTIGANSNQPQHF,TGTGCCAGCAGCATCGGGACGATAGGAGCTAATAGCAATCAGCCCCAGCATTTT
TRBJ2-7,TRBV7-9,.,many,CASSPGTSPYEQYF,TGTGCCAGCAGCCCCGGGACCTCGCCCTACGAGCAGTACTTC
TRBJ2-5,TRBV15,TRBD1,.,CATSRDGGQGAYF,TGTGCCACCAGCAGAGATGGGGGACAGGGGGCGTACTTC
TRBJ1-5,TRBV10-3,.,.,CASSFASTRNQPQHF,TGTGCCAGCAGTTTCGCTTCCACCCGCAATCAGCCCCAGCATTTT
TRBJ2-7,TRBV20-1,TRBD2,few,CSATEEPAGGYEQYF,TGCAGTGCGACGGAAGAACCAGCGGGAGGCTACGAGCAGTACTTC
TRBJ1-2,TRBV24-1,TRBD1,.,CATSDPGTGIGGYTF,TGTGCCACCAGTGACCCAGGGACAGGGATAGGCGGCTACACCTTC
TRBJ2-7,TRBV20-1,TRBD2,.,CSARDGRAEQYF,TGCAGTGCTAGAGACGGGAGGGCCGAGCAGTACTTC
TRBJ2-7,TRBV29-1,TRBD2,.,CSAGTSVSYEQYF,TGCAGCGCCGGGACTAGCGTATCCTACGAGCAGTACTTC
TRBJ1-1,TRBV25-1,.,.,CASTFLGGRMGTEAFF,TGTGCCAGCACCTTCCTCGGGGGGCGCATGGGCACTGAAGCTTTCTTT
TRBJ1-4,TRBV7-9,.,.,CASSPGSGNTEKLFF,TGTGCCAGCAGCCCGGGGAGTGGGAATACTGAAAAACTGTTTTTT
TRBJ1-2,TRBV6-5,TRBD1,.,CASSKTGGYGYTF,TGTGCCAGCAGTAAGACAGGGGGGTATGGCTACACCTTC
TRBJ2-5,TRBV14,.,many,CASSQVNREETQYF,TGTGCCAGCAGCCAAGTGAACAGGGAGGAGACCCAGTACTTC
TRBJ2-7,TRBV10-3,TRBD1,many,CAISEGTGFYEQYF,TGTGCCATCAGTGAGGGGACAGGGTTCTACGAGCAGTACTTC
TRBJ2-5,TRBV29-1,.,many,CSAVPGEETQYF,TGCAGCGCCGTCCCAGGAGAAGAGACCCAGTACTTC
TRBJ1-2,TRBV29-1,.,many,CSVDNLNNYGYTF,TGCAGCGTGGACAACTTGAATAACTATGGCTACACCTTC
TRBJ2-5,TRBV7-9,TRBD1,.,CASSRAQDRGMETQYF,TGCGCCAGCAGCCGAGCCCAGGACAGGGGTATGGAGACCCAGTACTTC
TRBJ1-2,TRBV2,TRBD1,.,CASSFRDRGGGYTF,TGTGCCAGCAGTTTTCGAGACAGGGGCGGAGGCTACACCTTC
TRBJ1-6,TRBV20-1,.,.,CSAKHDGVKSYNSPLHF,TGCAGTGCTAAACATGATGGAGTGAAATCCTATAATTCACCCCTCCACTTT
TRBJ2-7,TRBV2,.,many,CASRTRLEQYF,TGTGCCAGCAGGACTCGGCTCGAGCAGTACTTC
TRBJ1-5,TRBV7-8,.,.,CASSSSLNNQPQHF,TGTGCCAGCAGTTCAAGTCTTAACAATCAGCCCCAGCATTTT
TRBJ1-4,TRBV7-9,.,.,CASSLIAGADEKLFF,TGTGCCAGCAGCTTAATAGCCGGGGCGGATGAAAAACTGTTTTTT
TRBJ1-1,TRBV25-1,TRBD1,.,CASIGQGATEAFF,TGTGCCAGCATAGGGCAGGGGGCCACTGAAGCTTTCTTT
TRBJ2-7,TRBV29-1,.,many,CSVGRIYEQYF,TGCAGCGTTGGCCGGATCTACGAGCAGTACTTC
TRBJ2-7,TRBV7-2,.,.,CASSFGEGRGKQYF,TGTGCCAGCAGCTTCGGGGAGGGCAGGGGAAAGCAGTACTTC
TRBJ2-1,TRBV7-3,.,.,CASSASHEQFF,TGTGCCAGCAGCGCATCACACGAGCAGTTCTTC
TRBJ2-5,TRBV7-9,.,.,CASSFWTQQETQYF,TGTGCCAGCAGTTTTTGGACCCAACAAGAGACCCAGTACTTC
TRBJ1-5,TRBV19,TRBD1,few,CASSSGLGGQPQHF,TGTGCCAGTAGTAGCGGACTAGGGGGCCAGCCCCAGCATTTT
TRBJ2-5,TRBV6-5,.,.,CASRDWGETQYF,TGTGCCAGCCGGGACTGGGGGGAGACCCAGTACTTC
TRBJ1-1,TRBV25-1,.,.,CASSAHRQANTEAFF,TGTGCCAGCAGTGCGCATAGACAGGCAAACACTGAAGCTTTCTTT
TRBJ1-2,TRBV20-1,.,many,CSARDPGHGYTF,TGCAGTGCTAGAGATCCAGGTCATGGCTACACCTTC
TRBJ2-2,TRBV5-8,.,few,CASSPILVGSTGELFF,TGTGCCAGCAGCCCCATTCTAGTGGGCTCGACCGGGGAGCTGTTTTTT
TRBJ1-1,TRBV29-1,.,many,CSGRARDWNTEAFF,TGCAGCGGCAGGGCCCGGGACTGGAACACTGAAGCTTTCTTT
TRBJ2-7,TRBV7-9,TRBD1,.,CASSFSTGLGEQYF,TGTGCCAGCAGCTTCTCGACAGGGCTGGGGGAGCAGTACTTC
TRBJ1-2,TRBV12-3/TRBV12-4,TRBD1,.,CASSIRTGDYGYTF,TGTGCCAGCAGTATAAGGACAGGGGACTATGGCTACACCTTC
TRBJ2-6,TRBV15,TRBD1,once,CATSRVTGGAGANVLTF,TGTGCCACCAGCAGAGTCACAGGGGGCGCGGGGGCCAACGTCCTGACTTTC
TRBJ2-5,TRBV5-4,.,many,CASTNAGTETQYF,TGTGCCAGCACCAACGCAGGGACAGAGACCCAGTACTTC
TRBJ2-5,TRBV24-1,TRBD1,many,CATSDPGQAEETQYF,TGTGCCACCAGTGACCCCGGACAGGCAGAAGAGACCCAGTACTTC